Following are 24 T cell receptor beta chains from one sample sequenced in a study of CD8 T cells in ankylosing spondylitis. MiXCR, run by TCRdb on the 5' RACE reads, gives a single entry per CDR3 protein. The sample consists of more than 110,000 distinct CDR3 sequences, 7% to 10% of them appearing once. Sequencing input: synovial fluid, either unsorted or a sorted T cell fraction (not recorded which). The receptors come from a male donor with ankylosing spondylitis.

This clonotype was observed at least ten times. The J gene is TRBJ1-5, the V gene TRBV7-2; the D gene is possibly TRBD1 (6 bases). Germline V lookup: CDR1 SGHTA, CDR2 FQGNSA. This CDR3 has 17 residues. V lost 2 bases to trimming and J lost 0 bases, with 14 bases between them. The CDR3 region is CASSLIVAGDSNQPQHF. The CDR3 nucleotides are TGTGCCAGCAGCTTAATAGTGGCAGGGGATAGCAATCAGCCCCAGCATTTT.

This clonotype occurred many times. This chain joins TRBV2 and TRBJ2-1; 10 nucleotides align to TRBD2. With V trimmed by 6 bases and J by 4 bases, 9 bases remained unmatched. This CDR3 region has 16 residues. CDR1 and CDR2 (germline): SNHLY, FYNNEI. CDR3: CASSLNSGGPYNEQFF. The CDR3 bases are TGTGCCAGCAGCCTAAATAGCGGGGGGCCTTACAATGAGCAGTTCTTC.

This clonotype was seen a few times. The chain is built from TRBV6-6 and TRBJ2-7, with D possibly TRBD2 on 6 matching bases. This CDR3 spans 13 amino acids. Trimming pared 7 bases from V and 6 bases from J, leaving 16 bases between. In germline, CDR1 is MNHNY, CDR2 SVGAGI (reference sequence). The CDR3 bases are TGTGCCAGCACCTCGGGGGTTACGGGCGAGCAGTACTTC. This codes for CASTSGVTGEQYF.

Only a few counts were recorded for this clonotype. The CDR3 bases are TGCGCCAGCAGCTTGGCCGGACAGAATCAGCCCCAGCATTTT. This sequence encodes CASSLAGQNQPQHF. The rearrangement uses TRBV5-1 and TRBJ1-5; a weak D match, TRBD1 (6 bases). CDR1 is SGHRS, CDR2 YFSETQ, per germline. The CDR3 runs to 14 residues. Trimming took off 0 bases at V and 4 bases at J, with 8 bases between the two ends.

This clonotype was seen many times. The CDR3 is CASSFGLVKFF. CDR3 bases: TGTGCCAGCAGTTTTGGACTAGTCAAGTTCTTC. This sequence joins TRBV12-3 or TRBV12-4 and TRBJ2-1, with TRBD2 matching over 7 bases. The length of the CDR3 is 11 residues. V lost 3 bases and J lost 14; bases outside the gene matches: 4.

The rearrangement joins TRBV2 to TRBJ2-5, with unresolved D. The CDR3 runs 13 residues. Germline loops: CDR1 SNHLY, CDR2 FYNNEI. V lost 2 bases to trimming and J lost 2 bases, with 6 bases between them. CDR3 DNA: TGTGCCAGCAGTGAAAGACGGCAAGAGACCCAGTACTTC. Protein: CASSERRQETQYF.

This clonotype was counted many times. This chain links TRBV4-3 with TRBJ1-4; D may be TRBD1 (5 bases). V lost 2 bases to trimming and J lost 8 bases, with 18 bases between them. This CDR3 region has 16 residues. The germline CDR1 and CDR2 sequences are LGHNA and YSLEER. The CDR3 is CASSQTTARGREKLFF. The CDR3 DNA reads as TGCGCCAGCAGCCAAACCACAGCGAGGGGACGGGAAAAACTGTTTTTT.

There are many counts of this clonotype. The chain employs TRBV5-1 and TRBJ1-2, with D perhaps TRBD1 (5 bases). This CDR3 is built from 14 residues. Trimming left V 1 base short and J 2 bases short, with 9 bases between. Germline loops: CDR1 SGHRS, CDR2 YFSETQ. CDR3 in amino acids: CASSLTRDNYGYTF. CDR3 sequence (DNA): TGCGCCAGCAGCTTGACCAGGGACAACTATGGCTACACCTTC.

This clonotype was recorded many times. The V call is TRBV7-6, the J call TRBJ2-7, with TRBD1 identical over 8 bases. V dropped 1 base and J dropped 3; count of bases not matched to a gene: 2. CDR1 SGHVS and CDR2 FNYEAQ come from the germline V gene. The CDR3 loop spans 14 amino acids. CDR3 coding DNA: TGTGCCAGCAGCTTAGACAGGGGGTACTACGAGCAGTACTTC. Amino acids: CASSLDRGYYEQYF.

The chain combines TRBV7-9 with TRBJ1-1, with D uncertain. This CDR3 contains 13 residues. Germline assignment: CDR1 SEHNR and CDR2 FQNEAQ (reference sequence). The germline V and J ends were trimmed by 5 bases and 1 base, with 8 bases remaining between them. The CDR3 DNA reads TGTGCCAGCAGCATGGGGTGGAACACTGAAGCTTTCTTT. Encoded protein: CASSMGWNTEAFF.

This clonotype was detected only a few times. The genes are TRBV6-1 and TRBJ1-2, with D maybe TRBD1 (6 bases). Trimming took 6 bases from V and 1 from J, leaving 15 bases between them. Germline lookup yields CDR1 MNHNS and CDR2 SASEGT. The CDR3 is 15 residues long. The CDR3 is CASRDRVGGNYGYTF. The CDR3 nucleotides are TGTGCCAGCAGGGACCGGGTAGGGGGTAACTATGGCTACACCTTC.

The rearrangement joins TRBV4-1 to TRBJ2-7; D might be TRBD2 (5 bases). V was trimmed by 2 bases and J by 4 bases, leaving 18 bases between them. This CDR3 has 16 amino acids. Germline CDR1 reads MGHRA; CDR2 reads YSYEKL. The DNA for the CDR3 is TGCGCCAGCAGCCAACTTGGACTCCTCGACCGGTACGAGCAGTACTTC. It translates to CASSQLGLLDRYEQYF.

About this clonotype: The junction departs from germline at one end; a sequencing error may be responsible. The chain employs TRBV3-1 and TRBJ2-6; D is perhaps TRBD1 or TRBD2 (5 bases each). Germline V gene sequence: CDR1 LGHDT, CDR2 YNNKEL (reference sequence). This CDR3 has 18 amino acids. In DNA, the CDR3 is TGTGCCTGCAGCCAGTTGGGGAGTTGGGGACCCGGGGCCAACGTCCTGACTTTC. As protein: CACSQLGSWGPGANVLTF.

There are many counts of this clonotype. The gene calls are TRBV20-1 and TRBJ2-7; 8 bases fit TRBD1. The CDR3 loop spans 14 amino acids. Germline CDR1 DFQATT, CDR2 SNEGSKA (reference sequence). V trimming: 5 bases; J trimming: 5 bases; junction bases outside the gene matches: 11. DNA for the CDR3: TGCAGTGCTGGTCCGGGACAGGTCCGTAACGAGCAGTACTTC. This codes for CSAGPGQVRNEQYF.

The sample holds many counts of this clonotype. The chain is built from TRBV18 and TRBJ2-3; D is unresolved. The CDR3 is 12 residues long. Germline V CDR1 and CDR2: KGHSH, LQKENI. The V gene lost 3 bases and the J gene lost 7 bases, with 8 bases spanning the gap. CDR3 protein: CASSPELNTQYF. The CDR3 DNA reads as TGTGCCAGCTCACCGGAATTAAATACGCAGTATTTT.

This clonotype was detected a few times. This sequence joins TRBV27 and TRBJ1-5, with a possible D match to TRBD1 (6 bases). The CDR3 length is 13 residues. Trimming cost V 4 bases and J 5 bases, with 9 bases left between them. CDR1 and CDR2 from the germline V gene are MNHEY and SMNVEV (reference sequence). CDR3 residues: CASSYRDHQPQHF. The CDR3 DNA is TGTGCCAGCAGTTACAGGGACCATCAGCCCCAGCATTTT.

This clonotype has a count of ten or more. CDR3 in DNA: TGTGCCAACAGCGATAGCGGGCGCACAGATACGCAGTATTTT. Protein sequence: CANSDSGRTDTQYF. The chain couples TRBV10-3 to TRBJ2-3, with 7 nucleotides matching TRBD2. Germline V gene data show CDR1 as ENHRY and CDR2 as SYGVKD. The trim removed 10 bases at V and 1 base at J, leaving 8 bases unmatched. This CDR3 spans 14 amino acids.

This clonotype has a count of ten or more. The chain joins TRBV27 to TRBJ2-1; 9 nucleotides line up with TRBD2. V shed 1 base, J shed 1 base, and the junction held 2 bases outside the gene matches. The germline CDR1 and CDR2 sequences are MNHEY and SMNVEV (reference sequence). CDR3 length equals 16 residues. In DNA form, the CDR3 reads TGTGCCAGCAGTTTATTCGGACTAGCGTCCTACAATGAGCAGTTCTTC. Protein: CASSLFGLASYNEQFF.

This clonotype was seen more than once but under ten times. The chain carries TRBV6-2 or TRBV6-3 and TRBJ1-3, with a possible D match to TRBD1 (6 bases). The V and J ends lost 3 bases and 0 bases respectively, with 9 bases between them. This CDR3 has 15 residues. The germline CDR1 and CDR2 sequences are MNHEY and SVGEGT. CDR3 sequence (DNA): TGTGCCAGCAGTTATTGGGACAACTCTGGAAACACCATATATTTT. The encoded protein is CASSYWDNSGNTIYF.

This clonotype has just a few counts. The rearrangement joins TRBV29-1 to TRBJ2-7; 12 nucleotides line up with TRBD1. V shed 5 bases and J 5 bases; nucleotides not matched to a gene: 7. CDR3 length: 14 residues. Germline V CDR1 and CDR2: SQVTM, ANQGSEA. CDR3 DNA: TGCAGCGTTCGACTAGGGACAGGGGGCGACGAGCAGTACTTC. Protein sequence: CSVRLGTGGDEQYF.

This clonotype showed up many times. V usage is TRBV29-1 and J usage is TRBJ2-3, with D unresolved. CDR3 length: 13 residues. CDR1 is SQVTM and CDR2 is ANQGSEA in the germline V gene. V lost 3 bases, J lost 1 base, and 8 bases lay in between. The CDR3 region is CSVEPDRTDTQYF. The CDR3 DNA is TGCAGCGTTGAGCCGGATCGCACAGATACGCAGTATTTT.

A few counts support this clonotype. CDR3 coding DNA: TGTGCCAGCAGCTTACGGCGGCTAGCGGGAGGTGTAGAGACCCAGTACTTC. Protein product: CASSLRRLAGGVETQYF. The rearrangement uses TRBV7-2 and TRBJ2-5; 11 nucleotides match TRBD2. Trimming cost V 2 bases and J 4 bases; bases outside gene matches: 9. This CDR3 spans 17 amino acids. CDR1 SGHTA and CDR2 FQGNSA come from the germline V gene. Using reference TRBV7-2 and TRBJ2-5 for the parts outside the CDR3, the full variable domain is GAGVSQSPSNKVTEKGKDVELRCDPISGHTALYWYRQSLGQGLEFLIYFQGNSAPDKSGLPSDRFSAERTGGSVSTLTIQRTQQEDSAVYLCASSLRRLAGGVETQYFGPGTRLLVL.

This clonotype was counted at least ten times. This chain uses TRBV4-2 with TRBJ2-3; 7 bases fit TRBD2. Germline V gene lookup returns CDR1 LGHNA and CDR2 YNFKEQ. This CDR3 region has 17 residues. Germline trimming cut 4 bases from V and 6 bases from J; bases unmatched to any gene: 16. CDR3 bases: TGTGCCAGCAGCCCCCAGGGAGCGGGGCTCGGCCGGGATACGCAGTATTTT. Protein: CASSPQGAGLGRDTQYF.

This clonotype was counted only a few times. In DNA, the CDR3 is TGTGCCAGCAGCCCACACCAGAACACCTACGAGCAGTACTTC. Its translation is CASSPHQNTYEQYF. The chain joins TRBV11-1 to TRBJ2-7; D unresolved. Germline CDR1 reads SGHAT; CDR2 reads FQDESV (reference sequence). CDR3 length: 14 amino acids. The V gene lost 5 bases and the J gene lost 2 bases, with 13 bases spanning the gap.